This is a list of T cell receptor beta chains from one sample in a study of T cell responses to AZD1222 COVID-19 vaccine. Profiled with immunoSEQ multiplex PCR; TCRdb holds only in-frame clones, not every one. The sample has 95,000 to 150,000 clones, around 92% seen once; the top ten hold approximately 7.9%. Specimen: peripheral blood, collected 28 days after the second AZD1222 dose. All receptors derive from an adult who received the AZD1222 COVID-19 vaccine. The CDR3 runs from the conserved cysteine through the conserved F or W. Fields, in order: clone size, V gene, D gene, J gene, CDR3 protein, CDR3 DNA. The D gene is left open where the match is weak. Clone size is stated in some rows and not others, as once, few, many or a class when expanded.

.	TRBV2	.	TRBJ1-1	CASRTEVNTEAFF	TGTGCCAGCAGGACGGAAGTGAACACTGAAGCTTTCTTT
.	TRBV28	TRBD1	TRBJ1-2	CASVRDRGVTYGYTF	TGTGCCAGTGTCCGGGACAGGGGCGTAACGTATGGCTACACCTTC
.	TRBV6-2/TRBV6-3	TRBD1	TRBJ1-5	CASSYPGQESHSNQPQHF	TGTGCCAGCAGTTACCCCGGACAGGAGTCCCATAGCAATCAGCCCCAGCATTTT
.	TRBV11-2	.	TRBJ2-7	CASSLGTPTYEQYF	TGTGCCAGCAGCTTAGGGACACCGACCTACGAGCAGTACTTC
.	TRBV2	.	TRBJ1-2	CASSVRSGGYTF	TGTGCCAGCAGTGTTCGTTCGGGGGGCTACACCTTC
few	TRBV27	.	TRBJ2-4	CASSLDGGKNIQYF	TGTGCCAGCAGTTTAGATGGGGGAAAAAACATTCAGTACTTC
.	TRBV29-1	.	TRBJ2-4	CSVARAIAKNIQYF	TGCAGCGTTGCCAGGGCAATAGCCAAAAACATTCAGTACTTC
.	TRBV18	TRBD1	TRBJ1-1	CASSPGQGKGTEAFF	TGTGCCAGCTCACCGGGACAGGGAAAGGGAACTGAAGCTTTCTTT
.	TRBV24-1	.	TRBJ2-7	CATSDPRAHEQYF	TGTGCCACCAGTGACCCCAGGGCCCACGAGCAGTACTTC
once	TRBV6-5	.	TRBJ1-1	CASSYRAILNTEAFF	TGTGCCAGCAGTTACCGAGCGATTTTGAACACTGAAGCTTTCTTT
.	TRBV11-2	TRBD2	TRBJ2-5	CASSRGGYQETQYF	TGTGCCAGCAGCCGGGGAGGGTACCAAGAGACCCAGTACTTC